The next 26 T cell receptor beta chains were all read from a single sample in a study of T cell changes during pregnancy in multiple sclerosis. Profiling relied on immunoSEQ multiplex PCR, and the TCRdb table lists in-frame clones only, not all of them. Here the sample spans some 74,000 clones, roughly 92% being singletons. Sequenced here: peripheral blood, sampled after pregnancy. These receptor sequences come from a female donor in good health, enrolled as a control in a pregnancy study.

The chain links TRBV7-3 to TRBJ2-2; D perhaps matches TRBD1 (5 bases). The V and J ends lost 5 bases and 7 bases respectively, with 14 bases between them. Germline CDR1 SGHTA, CDR2 FQGTGA. This CDR3 contains 14 residues. This CDR3 is CASSPSDRGGELFF. The DNA of the CDR3 is TGTGCCAGCAGCCCGTCCGATAGGGGCGGGGAGCTGTTTTTT.

The genes are TRBV9 and TRBJ2-7; a weak D match, TRBD1 (6 bases). V was shortened by 7 bases and J by 2 bases, with 16 bases between the two germline ends. Germline V gene data show CDR1 as SGDLS and CDR2 as YYNGEE. This CDR3 contains 14 residues. CDR3 region: CASGTSGAPYEQYF. The DNA for the CDR3 is TGTGCCAGCGGGACCTCAGGGGCCCCCTACGAGCAGTACTTC. The whole variable domain, filled in from reference TRBV9 and TRBJ2-7, reads DSGVTQTPKHLITATGQRVTLRCSPRSGDLSVYWYQQSLDQGLQFLIQYYNGEERAKGNILERFSAQQFPDLHSELNLSSLELGDSALYFCASGTSGAPYEQYFGPGTRLTVT.

V and J are TRBV9 and TRBJ2-6; D uncertain. Looked up from germline, CDR1 is SGDLS and CDR2 is YYNGEE. Trimming took 2 bases from V and 0 from J, leaving 6 bases between them. This CDR3 is built from 15 residues. The DNA of the CDR3 is TGTGCCAGCAGCGTTTGGAGCTCTGGGGCCAACGTCCTGACTTTC. Its translation is CASSVWSSGANVLTF.

The table lists this clone with a count of one. The CDR3 sequence: CASSLGLAGEQFF. The CDR3 nucleotides read TGTGCCAGCAGCTTAGGACTAGCGGGTGAGCAGTTCTTC. The chain combines TRBV7-6 with TRBJ2-1, with 10 bases fitting TRBD2. There are 13 residues in the CDR3. V gave up 1 base and J gave up 9 bases; unmatched junction bases: 0. The germline gives CDR1 SGHVS, CDR2 FNYEAQ. The whole variable domain, remainder taken from reference TRBV7-6 and TRBJ2-1, is GAGVSQSPRYKVTKRGQDVALRCDPISGHVSLYWYRQALGQGPEFLTYFNYEAQQDKSGLPNDRFSAERPEGSISTLTIQRTEQRDSAMYRCASSLGLAGEQFFGPGTRLTVL.

This clone has a single count. V is TRBV7-9 and J is TRBJ2-3; D perhaps matches TRBD2 (5 bases). The CDR3 length is 13 residues. Per the germline V gene, CDR1 is SEHNR and CDR2 is FQNEAQ (reference sequence). V gave up 6 bases and J gave up 3 bases, with 10 bases separating them. The CDR3 DNA sequence: TGTGCCAGCAGACACGGGGAAACAGATACGCAGTATTTT. Translating gives CASRHGETDTQYF. Supplemented by reference TRBV7-9 and TRBJ2-3, the full variable domain reads DTGVSQNPRHKITKRGQNVTFRCDPISEHNRLYWYRQTLGQGPEFLTYFQNEAQLEKSRLLSDRFSAERPKGSFSTLEIQRTEQGDSAMYLCASRHGETDTQYFGPGTRLTVL.

The chain joins TRBV5-1 to TRBJ2-3, with 9 bases lining up with TRBD2. V dropped 0 bases and J dropped 2; count of bases not matched to a gene: 4. Germline loops: CDR1 SGHRS, CDR2 YFSETQ. This CDR3 is 16 amino acids long. The CDR3 reads CASSLGLAENTDTQYF. CDR3 in DNA: TGCGCCAGCAGCTTGGGACTAGCGGAGAACACAGATACGCAGTATTTT.

The V call is TRBV7-8, the J call TRBJ2-1; no reliable D call. Trimming cost V 5 bases and J 7 bases, with 6 bases left between them. Per germline, CDR1 SGHVS and CDR2 FQNEAQ. There are 11 residues in the CDR3. This chain's CDR3 is CASSPMNEQFF. The CDR3 DNA sequence: TGTGCCAGCAGCCCAATGAATGAGCAGTTCTTC.

This chain uses TRBV28 with TRBJ2-7; 10 bases agree with TRBD1. CDR1 is MDHEN, CDR2 SYDVKM, per germline. J gave up 7 bases and V 4 bases, and 10 bases lay outside the gene matches. The CDR3 extends over 15 amino acids. The CDR3 DNA reads TGTGCCAGCAGTTCCCAGGGGACAGGGGCGAGGGAGCAGTACTTC. It is translated as CASSSQGTGAREQYF.

This clone was picked up one time. The J gene is TRBJ2-1, the V gene TRBV11-2; the D gene is possibly TRBD2 (5 bases). The germline V gene has CDR1 SGHAT and CDR2 FQNNGV. The V end was cut by 6 bases, the J end by 4 bases, with 10 bases between. The CDR3 contains 13 residues. The CDR3 is CASRPGSYNEQFF. Written as DNA, the CDR3 is TGTGCCAGCAGACCGGGATCATACAATGAGCAGTTCTTC.

The J gene is TRBJ2-7, the V gene TRBV21-1; the table's D call TRBD2 went unverified against the DNA. TRBV21-1 is a pseudogene. This CDR3 has 16 amino acids. CDR3 amino acids: CASSTLSGDHSYEQYF. In DNA form, the CDR3 reads TGTGCCAGCAGCACCCTTAGCGGGGATCACTCCTACGAGCAGTACTTC.

This rearrangement joins TRBV27 to TRBJ2-5; TRBD2 agrees at 7 bases. The CDR3 totals 17 residues. V shed 4 bases, J shed 4 bases, and the junction held 15 bases outside the gene matches. Looked up from germline, CDR1 is MNHEY and CDR2 is SMNVEV (reference sequence). The CDR3 reads CASSSETSVTWGETQYF. DNA for the CDR3: TGTGCCAGCAGTTCCGAAACTAGCGTCACTTGGGGAGAGACCCAGTACTTC.

CDR3 residues: CASSLDQREGYGYTF. CDR3 coding DNA: TGCGCCAGCAGCTTGGACCAAAGAGAGGGCTATGGCTACACCTTC. The chain recombines TRBV5-1 with TRBJ1-2, with D hard to call. CDR3 length equals 15 residues. Trimming shortened V by 0 bases and J by 4 bases, and 13 bases separated the two germline ends. The germline gives CDR1 SGHRS, CDR2 YFSETQ. The full variable domain, rest sourced from reference TRBV5-1 and TRBJ1-2, is KAGVTQTPRYLIKTRGQQVTLSCSPISGHRSVSWYQQTPGQGLQFLFEYFSETQRNKGNFPGRFSGRQFSNSRSEMNVSTLELGDSALYLCASSLDQREGYGYTFGSGTRLTVV.

The V gene is TRBV4-3, the J gene TRBJ2-3; 8 nucleotides align to TRBD1. The CDR3 length is 16 residues. The germline gives CDR1 LGHNA, CDR2 YSLEER. After removal of 1 base from V and 4 bases from J, the junction contained 7 bases not matched to a gene. For the CDR3, the DNA is TGCGCCAGCAGCCAAGCGGACAGGGAGTTTGCAGATACGCAGTATTTT. This encodes CASSQADREFADTQYF.

The V gene is TRBV11-2, the J gene TRBJ2-7, with 7 bases fitting TRBD2. This CDR3 spans 16 amino acids. CDR1 is SGHAT and CDR2 is FQNNGV in the germline V gene. The junction had 13 bases not matched to a gene; V was cut back by 2 bases and J by 6 bases. In nucleotides, the CDR3 is TGTGCCAGCAGCTTAATTTTCGGGGGAGGGTATTTCGAGCAGTACTTC. Its protein is CASSLIFGGGYFEQYF.

The rearrangement uses TRBV10-3 and TRBJ1-1; D might be TRBD1 (5 bases). CDR3 length: 15 residues. V lost 7 bases and J 0 bases, leaving 15 bases between the germline ends. Germline V gene lookup returns CDR1 ENHRY and CDR2 SYGVKD. The CDR3 DNA sequence: TGTGCCATCAAGTCGCGGCAGGGAATGAACACTGAAGCTTTCTTT. Translated, it gives CAIKSRQGMNTEAFF.

The genes are TRBV15 and TRBJ2-1, with D possibly matching TRBD1 (6 bases). CDR3 length: 15 residues. Germline CDR1 LNHNV, CDR2 YYDKDF (reference sequence). The V end was cut by 3 bases, the J end by 0 bases, with 9 bases between. The CDR3 sequence: CATSRDSSSYNEQFF. DNA of the CDR3: TGTGCCACCAGCAGGGACAGTTCCTCCTACAATGAGCAGTTCTTC.

V and J are TRBV27 and TRBJ1-4; 7 bases fit TRBD1. This CDR3 has 18 amino acids. CDR1 and CDR2 from the germline V gene are MNHEY and SMNVEV (reference sequence). V dropped 1 base and J dropped 0; count of bases not matched to a gene: 8. CDR3 in DNA: TGTGCCAGCAGTTTATTGGGGGACAGACTTACAACTAATGAAAAACTGTTTTTT. Its translation is CASSLLGDRLTTNEKLFF.

The rearrangement uses TRBV28 and TRBJ2-7; D is unresolved. Germline values: CDR1 MDHEN, CDR2 SYDVKM. The CDR3 has 15 amino acids. The V end lost 6 bases, the J end lost 3 bases, and 18 bases lay between the germline ends. DNA for the CDR3: TGTGCCAGCAGATCGGCGGCCAGCGCAAACTACGAGCAGTACTTC. This gives the protein CASRSAASANYEQYF.

The chain uses TRBV20-1 and TRBJ2-7; the D is unclear. Trimming shortened V by 3 bases and J by 6 bases, and 9 bases separated the two germline ends. This CDR3 region has 11 residues. Looked up from germline, CDR1 is DFQATT and CDR2 is SNEGSKA (reference sequence). As DNA, the CDR3 is TGCAGTGCTAGGGTAACGGGCGAGCAGTACTTC. This encodes CSARVTGEQYF.

The chain uses TRBV6-6 and TRBJ2-3; TRBD2 might be the D (6 bases). The germline V gene encodes CDR1 MNHNY and CDR2 SVGAGI (reference sequence). The length of the CDR3 is 15 residues. V was clipped by 2 bases and J by 0 bases, with 9 bases between them. CDR3 amino acids: CASSYLGTSTDTQYF. The DNA for the CDR3 is TGTGCCAGCAGTTACCTTGGGACTAGCACAGATACGCAGTATTTT.

This chain joins TRBV10-2 and TRBJ1-1; possible D gene TRBD1, 6 bases. Germline V CDR1 and CDR2: WSHSY, SAAADI. Trimming left V 6 bases short and J 1 base short, with 6 bases between. The CDR3 consists of 12 residues. CDR3 residues: CASRDRNTEAFF. The CDR3 DNA follows: TGCGCCAGCAGGGACAGGAACACTGAAGCTTTCTTT.

The chain links TRBV19 to TRBJ1-1, with D possibly being TRBD1 (5 bases). V was pared by 0 bases and J by 0 bases, with 5 bases between. Looked up from germline, CDR1 is LNHDA and CDR2 is SQIVND (reference sequence). This CDR3 has 14 amino acids. The chain's CDR3 is CASSIDRVNTEAFF. CDR3 in DNA: TGTGCCAGTAGTATAGACAGGGTGAACACTGAAGCTTTCTTT.

The count of this clone is one. The rearrangement uses TRBV19 and TRBJ1-2, with D perhaps matching TRBD1 (5 bases). V was trimmed by 4 bases and J by 2 bases, leaving 14 bases between them. The germline CDR1 and CDR2 sequences are LNHDA and SQIVND (reference sequence). The CDR3 runs to 15 residues. The CDR3 is CASSNRQTTNYGYTF. The CDR3 DNA reads TGTGCCAGTAGTAACAGACAGACAACCAACTATGGCTACACCTTC.

The chain recombines TRBV27 with TRBJ2-1; TRBD2 matches at 11 bases. Germline values: CDR1 MNHEY, CDR2 SMNVEV (reference sequence). Germline trimming cut 2 bases from V and 9 bases from J; bases unmatched to any gene: 9. This CDR3 is built from 16 residues. Here the CDR3 reads CASSLDASGRSGEQFF. The CDR3 bases are TGTGCCAGCAGTTTAGATGCTAGCGGGAGGAGTGGTGAGCAGTTCTTC.

The chain has TRBV27 and TRBJ2-5; D possibly corresponds to TRBD2 (5 bases). The CDR3 length is 13 residues. The germline V and J ends were trimmed by 6 bases and 5 bases, with 13 bases remaining between them. CDR1 and CDR2 (germline): MNHEY, SMNVEV (reference sequence). CDR3 protein: CASRVGERETQYF. CDR3 bases: TGTGCCAGCAGGGTCGGGGAGAGGGAGACCCAGTACTTC.

The chain couples TRBV14 to TRBJ2-1; D perhaps matches TRBD2 (7 bases). Looked up from germline, CDR1 is SGHDN and CDR2 is FVKESK. V was cut by 0 bases and J by 11 bases, with 17 bases left in between. This CDR3 is built from 15 residues. CDR3 DNA: TGTGCCAGCAGCCAAGATGGTGGGGGGGCTAGGAAGCAGTTCTTC. Protein sequence: CASSQDGGGARKQFF.